This TCR beta chain derives from a study of PD-1 blockade in mismatch repair-deficient tumors. Using immunoSEQ multiplex PCR, the repertoire was profiled, and TCRdb retains in-frame clones only, with some absent. The sample shows around 30,000 clones, around 80% of them seen only once. CDR1 and CDR2 from the germline V gene are MNHNY and SVGAGI (reference sequence). The germline V and J ends were trimmed by 6 bases and 0 bases, with 9 bases remaining between them. The CDR3 sequence is 15 residues long. Mismatch repair deficiency was confirmed in all patients, by PCR or immunohistochemistry. A few pembrolizumab responders had their TCRs sequenced.

The rearrangement uses TRBV6-6 and TRBJ2-6; weak D call: TRBD1 (5 bases). The clonotype originates from an adult with mismatch repair-deficient cancer. The material was PBMCs, obtained 6 weeks after starting pembrolizumab. As DNA, the CDR3 is TGTGCCAGCAGAAGACAGACCTCTGGGGCCAACGTCCTGACTTTC. Protein sequence: CASRRQTSGANVLTF.